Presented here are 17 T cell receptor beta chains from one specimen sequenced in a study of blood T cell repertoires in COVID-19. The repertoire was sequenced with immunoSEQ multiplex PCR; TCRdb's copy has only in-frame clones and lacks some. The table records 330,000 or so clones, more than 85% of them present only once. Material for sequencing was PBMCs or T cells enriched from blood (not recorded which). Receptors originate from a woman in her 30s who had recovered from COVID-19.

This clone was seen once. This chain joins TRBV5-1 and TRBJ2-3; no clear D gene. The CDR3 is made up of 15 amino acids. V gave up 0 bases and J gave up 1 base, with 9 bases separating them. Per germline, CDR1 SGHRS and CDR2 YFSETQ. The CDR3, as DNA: TGCGCCAGCAGCTTGGGATTAACAGGCACAGATACGCAGTATTTT. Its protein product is CASSLGLTGTDTQYF.

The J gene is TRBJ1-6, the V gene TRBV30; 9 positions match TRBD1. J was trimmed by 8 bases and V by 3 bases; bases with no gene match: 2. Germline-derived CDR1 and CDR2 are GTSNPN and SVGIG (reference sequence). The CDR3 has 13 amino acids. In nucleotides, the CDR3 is TGTGCCTGGAGGGGACAGGGCGATTCACCCCTCCACTTT. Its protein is CAWRGQGDSPLHF.

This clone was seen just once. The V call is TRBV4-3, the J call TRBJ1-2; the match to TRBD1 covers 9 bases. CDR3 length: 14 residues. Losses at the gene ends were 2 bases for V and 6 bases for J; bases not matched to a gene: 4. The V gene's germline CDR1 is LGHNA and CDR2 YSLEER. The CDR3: CASSQSDRGNGYTF. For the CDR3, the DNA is TGCGCCAGCAGCCAATCAGACAGGGGGAATGGCTACACCTTC.

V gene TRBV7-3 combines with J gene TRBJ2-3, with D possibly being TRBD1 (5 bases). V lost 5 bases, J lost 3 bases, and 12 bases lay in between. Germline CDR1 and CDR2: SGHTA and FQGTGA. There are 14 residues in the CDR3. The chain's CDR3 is CASSIYPGTDTQYF. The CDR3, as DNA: TGTGCCAGCAGCATCTACCCAGGGACAGATACGCAGTATTTT.

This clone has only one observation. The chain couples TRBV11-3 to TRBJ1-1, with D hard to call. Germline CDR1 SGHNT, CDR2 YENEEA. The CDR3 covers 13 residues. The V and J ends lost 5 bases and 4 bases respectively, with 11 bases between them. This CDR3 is CASSPTAGTEAFF. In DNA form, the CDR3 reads TGTGCCAGCAGCCCTACAGCGGGCACTGAAGCTTTCTTT.

The CDR3 DNA sequence: TGTGCCAGCAGCTGGCAGGAAGGCACTGAAGCTTTCTTT. Translation: CASSWQEGTEAFF. The chain is built from TRBV11-2 and TRBJ1-1; D gene ambiguous. V was pared by 4 bases and J by 4 bases, with 10 bases between. CDR3 length equals 13 residues. The V gene's germline CDR1 is SGHAT and CDR2 FQNNGV. Variable domain in full (rest from reference TRBV11-2 and TRBJ1-1): EAGVAQSPRYKIIEKRQSVAFWCNPISGHATLYWYQQILGQGPKLLIQFQNNGVVDDSQLPKDRFSAERLKGVDSTLKIQPAKLEDSAVYLCASSWQEGTEAFFGQGTRLTVV.

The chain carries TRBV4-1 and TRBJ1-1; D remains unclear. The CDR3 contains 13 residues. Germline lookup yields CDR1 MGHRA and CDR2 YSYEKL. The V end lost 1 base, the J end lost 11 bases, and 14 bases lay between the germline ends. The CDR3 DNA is TGCGCCAGCAGCCAAGTCGAACTTCGGGAGGCTTTCTTT. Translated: CASSQVELREAFF.

CDR3 sequence (DNA): TGTGCCAGCAGCTTGGTACCCGGGACTAGCGGGAGTAATGAGCAGTTCTTC. The encoded protein is CASSLVPGTSGSNEQFF. This chain uses TRBV7-9 with TRBJ2-1, with TRBD2 identical over 14 bases. The ends lost 3 bases at V and 7 bases at J; junction bases unmatched: 8. The germline CDR1 and CDR2 sequences are SEHNR and FQNEAQ (reference sequence). The CDR3 is 17 residues long.

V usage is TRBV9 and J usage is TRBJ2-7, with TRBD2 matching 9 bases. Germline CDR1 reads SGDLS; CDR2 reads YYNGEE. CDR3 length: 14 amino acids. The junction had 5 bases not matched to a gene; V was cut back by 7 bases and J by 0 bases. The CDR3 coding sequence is TGTGCCAGCGGGTCTAGCGGGACCTCCTACGAGCAGTACTTC. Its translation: CASGSSGTSYEQYF. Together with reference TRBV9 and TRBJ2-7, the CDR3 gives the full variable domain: DSGVTQTPKHLITATGQRVTLRCSPRSGDLSVYWYQQSLDQGLQFLIQYYNGEERAKGNILERFSAQQFPDLHSELNLSSLELGDSALYFCASGSSGTSYEQYFGPGTRLTVT.

The CDR3 protein is CASSPSGQGGAEQYF. The CDR3 coding sequence is TGTGCCAGCAGCCCCTCCGGACAGGGGGGGGCCGAGCAGTACTTC. The chain employs TRBV7-3 and TRBJ2-7; TRBD1 aligns across 10 bases. This CDR3 has 15 residues. Germline V lookup: CDR1 SGHTA, CDR2 FQGTGA. V shed 5 bases and J 6 bases; nucleotides not matched to a gene: 10.

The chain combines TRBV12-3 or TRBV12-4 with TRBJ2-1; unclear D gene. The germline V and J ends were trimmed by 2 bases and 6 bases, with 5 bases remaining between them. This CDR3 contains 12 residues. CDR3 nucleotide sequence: TGTGCCAGCAGTTTACCGGGCAATGAGCAGTTCTTC. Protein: CASSLPGNEQFF.

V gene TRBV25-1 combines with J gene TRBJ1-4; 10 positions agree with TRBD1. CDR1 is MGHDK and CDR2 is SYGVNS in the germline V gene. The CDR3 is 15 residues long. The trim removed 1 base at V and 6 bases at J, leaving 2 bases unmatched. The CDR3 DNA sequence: TGTGCCAGCAGTGAATGGACAGGGGGGGATGAAAAACTGTTTTTT. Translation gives CASSEWTGGDEKLFF.

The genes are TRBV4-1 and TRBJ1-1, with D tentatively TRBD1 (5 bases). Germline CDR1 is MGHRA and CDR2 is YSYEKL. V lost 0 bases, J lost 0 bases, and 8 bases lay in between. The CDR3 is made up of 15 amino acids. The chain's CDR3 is CASSQEGVMNTEAFF. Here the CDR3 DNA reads TGCGCCAGCAGCCAAGAAGGGGTCATGAACACTGAAGCTTTCTTT.

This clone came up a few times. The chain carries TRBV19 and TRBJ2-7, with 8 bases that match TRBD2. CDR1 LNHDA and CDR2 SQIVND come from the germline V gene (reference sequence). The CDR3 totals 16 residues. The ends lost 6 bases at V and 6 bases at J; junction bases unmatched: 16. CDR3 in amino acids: CASRIREGIKRSEQYF. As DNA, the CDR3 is TGTGCCAGTAGGATACGGGAGGGGATTAAGCGATCCGAGCAGTACTTC.

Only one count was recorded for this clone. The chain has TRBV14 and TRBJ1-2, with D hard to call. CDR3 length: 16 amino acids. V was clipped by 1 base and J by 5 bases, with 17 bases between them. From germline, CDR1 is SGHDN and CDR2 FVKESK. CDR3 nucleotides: TGTGCCAGCAGCCAAGGGTTCGGGTCCTCCGGGTATGGCTACACCTTC. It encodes CASSQGFGSSGYGYTF.

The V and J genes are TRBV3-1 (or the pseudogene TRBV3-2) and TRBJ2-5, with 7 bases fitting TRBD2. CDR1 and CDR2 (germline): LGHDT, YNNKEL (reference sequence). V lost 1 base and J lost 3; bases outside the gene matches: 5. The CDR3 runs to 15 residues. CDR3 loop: CASSQVLADKETQYF. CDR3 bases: TGTGCCAGCAGCCAAGTTCTAGCGGATAAAGAGACCCAGTACTTC.

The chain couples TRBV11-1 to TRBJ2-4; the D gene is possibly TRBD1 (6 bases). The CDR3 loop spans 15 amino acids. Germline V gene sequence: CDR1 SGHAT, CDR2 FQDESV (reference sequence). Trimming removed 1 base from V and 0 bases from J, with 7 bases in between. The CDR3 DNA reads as TGTGCCAGCAGCTTAGGGACAGTAGCCAAAAACATTCAGTACTTC. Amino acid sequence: CASSLGTVAKNIQYF.